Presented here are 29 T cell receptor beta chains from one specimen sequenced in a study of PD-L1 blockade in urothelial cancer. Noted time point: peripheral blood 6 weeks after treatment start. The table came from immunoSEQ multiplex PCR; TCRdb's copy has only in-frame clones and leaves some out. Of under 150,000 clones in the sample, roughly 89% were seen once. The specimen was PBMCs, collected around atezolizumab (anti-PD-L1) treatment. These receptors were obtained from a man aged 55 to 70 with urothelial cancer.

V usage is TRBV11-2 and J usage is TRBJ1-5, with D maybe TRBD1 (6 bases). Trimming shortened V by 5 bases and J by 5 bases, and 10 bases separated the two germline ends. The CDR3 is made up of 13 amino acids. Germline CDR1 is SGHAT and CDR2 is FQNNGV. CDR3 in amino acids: CASSRHRDQPQHF. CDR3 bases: TGTGCCAGCAGCCGCCACAGGGATCAGCCCCAGCATTTT.

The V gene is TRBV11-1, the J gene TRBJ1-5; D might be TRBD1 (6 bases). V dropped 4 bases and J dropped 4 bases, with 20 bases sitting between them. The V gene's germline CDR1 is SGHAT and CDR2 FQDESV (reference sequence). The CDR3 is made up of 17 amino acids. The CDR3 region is CASSSRWMRTDNQPQHF. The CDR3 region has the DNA TGTGCCAGCAGCTCCAGGTGGATGCGGACAGATAATCAGCCCCAGCATTTT.

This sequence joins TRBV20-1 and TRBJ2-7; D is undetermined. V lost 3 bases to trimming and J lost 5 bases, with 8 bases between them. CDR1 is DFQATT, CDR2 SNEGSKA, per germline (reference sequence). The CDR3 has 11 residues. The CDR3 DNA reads TGCAGTGCTAGCGCCTATCACGAGCAGTACTTC. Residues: CSASAYHEQYF.

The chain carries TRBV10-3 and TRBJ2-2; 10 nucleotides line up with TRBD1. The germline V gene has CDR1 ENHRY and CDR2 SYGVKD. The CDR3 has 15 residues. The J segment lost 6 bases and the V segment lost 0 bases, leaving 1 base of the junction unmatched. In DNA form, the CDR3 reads TGTGCCATCAGTGAGTCGGGACAGGGGTCCGGGGAGCTGTTTTTT. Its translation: CAISESGQGSGELFF.

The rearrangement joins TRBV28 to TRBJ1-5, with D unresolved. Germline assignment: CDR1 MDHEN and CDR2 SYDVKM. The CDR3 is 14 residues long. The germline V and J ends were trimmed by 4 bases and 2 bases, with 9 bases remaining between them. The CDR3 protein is CASSWATRNQPQHF. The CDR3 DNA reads TGTGCCAGCAGTTGGGCTACGCGCAATCAGCCCCAGCATTTT.

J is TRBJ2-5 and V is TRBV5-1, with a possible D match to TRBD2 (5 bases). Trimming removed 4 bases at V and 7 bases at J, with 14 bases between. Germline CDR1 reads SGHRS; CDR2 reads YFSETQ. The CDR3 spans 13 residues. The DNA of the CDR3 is TGCGCCAGCAGCCCGGACTCCCTAGGGACCCAGTACTTC. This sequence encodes CASSPDSLGTQYF.

CDR3 loop: CASSLTDREQPQHF. CDR3 bases: TGTGCCAGCAGCTTAACGGACAGGGAACAGCCCCAGCATTTT. The rearrangement uses TRBV7-3 and TRBJ1-5; 8 bases line up with TRBD1. The length of the CDR3 is 14 residues. Germline V CDR1 and CDR2: SGHTA, FQGTGA. V was pared by 0 bases and J by 7 bases, with 2 bases of the junction left unmatched. Together with reference TRBV7-3 and TRBJ1-5, the CDR3 gives the full variable domain: GAGVSQTPSNKVTEKGKYVELRCDPISGHTALYWYRQSLGQGPEFLIYFQGTGAADDSGLPNDRFFAVRPEGSVSTLKIQRTERGDSAVYLCASSLTDREQPQHFGDGTRLSIL.

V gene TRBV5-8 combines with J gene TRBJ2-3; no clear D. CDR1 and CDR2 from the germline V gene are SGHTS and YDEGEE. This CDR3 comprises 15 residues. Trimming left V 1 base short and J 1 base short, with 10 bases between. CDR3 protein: CASSLYGFGTDTQYF. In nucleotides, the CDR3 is TGTGCCAGCAGCTTGTACGGGTTCGGCACAGATACGCAGTATTTT.

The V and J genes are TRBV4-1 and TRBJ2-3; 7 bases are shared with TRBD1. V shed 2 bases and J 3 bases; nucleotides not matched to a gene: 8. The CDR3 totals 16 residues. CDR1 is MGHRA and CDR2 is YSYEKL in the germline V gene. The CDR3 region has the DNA TGCGCCAGCAGCCAAATTTCCGGCAGGGGGACAGATACGCAGTATTTT. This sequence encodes CASSQISGRGTDTQYF.

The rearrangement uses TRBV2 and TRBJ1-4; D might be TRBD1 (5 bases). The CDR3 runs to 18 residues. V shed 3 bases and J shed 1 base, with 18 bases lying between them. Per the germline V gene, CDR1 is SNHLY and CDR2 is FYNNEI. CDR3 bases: TGTGCCAGCAGTGATGAGGGGAGGGTTGCCAGAACTAATGAAAAACTGTTTTTT. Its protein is CASSDEGRVARTNEKLFF.

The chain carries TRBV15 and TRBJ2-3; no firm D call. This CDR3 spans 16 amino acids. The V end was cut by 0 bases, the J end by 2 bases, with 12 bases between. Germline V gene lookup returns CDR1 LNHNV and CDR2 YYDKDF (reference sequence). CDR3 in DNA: TGTGCCACCAGCAGAGATGACTCCCGGTACACAGATACGCAGTATTTT. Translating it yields CATSRDDSRYTDTQYF.

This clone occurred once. Here the CDR3 reads CAISDSADWELFF. The DNA for the CDR3 is TGTGCCATCAGTGACTCTGCGGATTGGGAGCTGTTTTTT. The gene calls are TRBV10-3 and TRBJ2-2; D gene unclear. The CDR3 is made up of 13 amino acids. V was trimmed by 3 bases and J by 9 bases, leaving 11 bases between them. CDR1 is ENHRY and CDR2 is SYGVKD in the germline V gene.

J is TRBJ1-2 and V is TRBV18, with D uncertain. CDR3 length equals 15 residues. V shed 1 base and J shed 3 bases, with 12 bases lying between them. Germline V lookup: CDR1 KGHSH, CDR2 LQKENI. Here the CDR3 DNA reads TGTGCCAGCTCACCACTTGCGAGGTGGGACTATGGCTACACCTTC. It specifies CASSPLARWDYGYTF.

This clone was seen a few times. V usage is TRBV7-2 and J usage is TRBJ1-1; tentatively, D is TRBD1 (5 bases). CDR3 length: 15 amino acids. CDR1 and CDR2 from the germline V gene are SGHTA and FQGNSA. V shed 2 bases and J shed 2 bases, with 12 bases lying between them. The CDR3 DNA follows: TGTGCCAGCAGCTTATACCCAGGGCTAAACACTGAAGCTTTCTTT. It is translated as CASSLYPGLNTEAFF.

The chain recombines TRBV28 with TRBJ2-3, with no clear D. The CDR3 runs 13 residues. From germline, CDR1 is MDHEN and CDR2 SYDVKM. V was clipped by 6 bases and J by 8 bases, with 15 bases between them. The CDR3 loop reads CASSPQEVTTQYF. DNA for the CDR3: TGTGCCAGCAGCCCCCAGGAAGTGACTACGCAGTATTTT.

The CDR3 reads CASSGGLRLDEQYF. The CDR3, as DNA: TGCGCCAGCAGCGGTGGGCTCCGGCTGGACGAGCAGTACTTC. The genes are TRBV5-1 and TRBJ2-7; D is ambiguous. V lost 4 bases and J 5 bases, leaving 16 bases between the germline ends. The V gene's germline CDR1 is SGHRS and CDR2 YFSETQ. The CDR3 has 14 amino acids.

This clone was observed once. The CDR3 nucleotides are TGTGCCAGCAGTTTAGTGACTAGCAACTACGAGCAGTACTTC. Its translation is CASSLVTSNYEQYF. The rearrangement joins TRBV28 to TRBJ2-7; 7 bases map to TRBD2. Unmatched junction bases numbered 4, after V lost 2 bases and J lost 3 bases. From germline, CDR1 is MDHEN and CDR2 SYDVKM. The CDR3 loop spans 14 amino acids.

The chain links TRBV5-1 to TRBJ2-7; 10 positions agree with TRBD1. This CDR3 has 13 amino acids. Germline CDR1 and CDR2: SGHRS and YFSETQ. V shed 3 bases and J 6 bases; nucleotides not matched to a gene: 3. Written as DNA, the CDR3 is TGCGCCAGCAGCTCCGGGACAGGGGTCGAGCAGTACTTC. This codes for CASSSGTGVEQYF.

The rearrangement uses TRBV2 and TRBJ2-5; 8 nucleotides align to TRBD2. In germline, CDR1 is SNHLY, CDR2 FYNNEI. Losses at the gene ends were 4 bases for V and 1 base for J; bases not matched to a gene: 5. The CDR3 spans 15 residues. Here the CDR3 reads CASSVWRGVQETQYF. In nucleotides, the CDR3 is TGTGCCAGCAGTGTATGGCGGGGGGTCCAAGAGACCCAGTACTTC.

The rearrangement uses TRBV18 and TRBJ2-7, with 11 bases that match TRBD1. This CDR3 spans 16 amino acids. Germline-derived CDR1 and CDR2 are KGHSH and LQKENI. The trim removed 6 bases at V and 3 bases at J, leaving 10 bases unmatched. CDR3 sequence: CASSPLRTGGYYEQYF. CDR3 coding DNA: TGTGCCAGCTCCCCCCTGAGGACAGGGGGCTACTACGAGCAGTACTTC.

CDR3 coding DNA: TGCGCCAGCAGCTCGTTAGCGGGTCTGGGGAATGAGCAGTTCTTC. It specifies CASSSLAGLGNEQFF. V gene TRBV5-1 combines with J gene TRBJ2-1; 7 bases align to TRBD2. V shed 3 bases, J shed 7 bases, and the junction held 10 bases outside the gene matches. The CDR3 covers 15 residues. Germline assignment: CDR1 SGHRS and CDR2 YFSETQ.

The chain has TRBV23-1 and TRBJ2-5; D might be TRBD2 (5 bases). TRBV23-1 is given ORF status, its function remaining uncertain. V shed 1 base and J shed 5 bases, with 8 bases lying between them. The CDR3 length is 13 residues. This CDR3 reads CASSQLGDETQYF. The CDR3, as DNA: TGCGCCAGCAGTCAATTGGGAGACGAGACCCAGTACTTC.

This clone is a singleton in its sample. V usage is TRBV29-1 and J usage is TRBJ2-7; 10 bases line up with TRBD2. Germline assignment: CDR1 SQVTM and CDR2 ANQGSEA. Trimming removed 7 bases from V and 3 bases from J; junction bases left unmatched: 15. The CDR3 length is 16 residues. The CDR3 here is CSAVKGSGRALYEQYF. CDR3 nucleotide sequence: TGCAGCGCCGTTAAAGGGAGCGGGAGGGCCCTCTACGAGCAGTACTTC.

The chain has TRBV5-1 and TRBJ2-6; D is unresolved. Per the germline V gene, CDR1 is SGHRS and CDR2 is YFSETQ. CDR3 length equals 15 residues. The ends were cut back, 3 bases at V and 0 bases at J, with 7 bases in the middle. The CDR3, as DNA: TGCGCCAGCAGCTCCGAGAGCTCTGGGGCCAACGTCCTGACTTTC. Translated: CASSSESSGANVLTF.

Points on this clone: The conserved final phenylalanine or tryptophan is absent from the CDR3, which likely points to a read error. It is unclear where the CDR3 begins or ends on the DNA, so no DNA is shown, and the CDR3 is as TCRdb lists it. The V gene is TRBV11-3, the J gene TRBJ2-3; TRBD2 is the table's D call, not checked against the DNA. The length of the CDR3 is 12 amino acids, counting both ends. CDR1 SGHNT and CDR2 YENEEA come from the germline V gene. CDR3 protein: CASSLASGVPVS.

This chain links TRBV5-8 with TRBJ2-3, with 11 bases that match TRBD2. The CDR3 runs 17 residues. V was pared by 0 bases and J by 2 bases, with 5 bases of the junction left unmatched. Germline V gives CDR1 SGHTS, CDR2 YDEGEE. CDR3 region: CASSLASTSGDTDTQYF. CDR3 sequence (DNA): TGTGCCAGCAGCTTGGCCTCGACTAGCGGGGACACAGATACGCAGTATTTT.

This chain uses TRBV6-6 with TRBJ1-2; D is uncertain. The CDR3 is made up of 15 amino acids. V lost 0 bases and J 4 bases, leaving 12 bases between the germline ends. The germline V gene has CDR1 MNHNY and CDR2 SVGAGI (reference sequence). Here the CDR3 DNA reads TGTGCCAGCAGTTACTCGGCGATCCGGGGCTATGGCTACACCTTC. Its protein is CASSYSAIRGYGYTF.

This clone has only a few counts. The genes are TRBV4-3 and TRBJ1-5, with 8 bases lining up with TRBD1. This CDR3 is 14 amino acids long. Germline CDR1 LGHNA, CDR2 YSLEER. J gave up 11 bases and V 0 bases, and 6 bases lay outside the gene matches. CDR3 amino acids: CASSQDATGATQHF. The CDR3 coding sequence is TGCGCCAGCAGCCAAGATGCGACAGGGGCCACCCAGCATTTT.

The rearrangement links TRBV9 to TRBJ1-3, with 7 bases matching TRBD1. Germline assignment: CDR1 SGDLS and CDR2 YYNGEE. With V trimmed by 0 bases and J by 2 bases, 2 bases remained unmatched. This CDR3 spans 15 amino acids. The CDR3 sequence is CASSVEGGAGNTIYF. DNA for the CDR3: TGTGCCAGCAGCGTAGAAGGGGGCGCTGGAAACACCATATATTTT.